Given below is one TCR beta chain in context. Prepared TCR beta cDNA libraries contained unique molecular identifiers. TCRdb reprocessed the PCR reads via MiXCR and lists one record per CDR3 protein. The table lists some 690,000 distinct CDR3 sequences, more than 50% of them singletons. The source of the sample is a study of post-analysis software for immune sequencing data. The receptor's source is a girl aged 2-10 years with multiple sclerosis. What was sequenced was blood.

The CDR3 is CASSPDKGSWETQYF. CDR3 sequence (DNA): TGCGCCAGCAGCCCGGACAAGGGGTCCTGGGAGACCCAGTACTTC. The J gene is TRBJ2-5, the V gene TRBV4-3; tentative D call: TRBD1 (5 bases). The germline V gene has CDR1 LGHNA and CDR2 YSLEER. This CDR3 spans 15 amino acids. The V and J ends lost 4 bases and 5 bases respectively, with 17 bases between them.